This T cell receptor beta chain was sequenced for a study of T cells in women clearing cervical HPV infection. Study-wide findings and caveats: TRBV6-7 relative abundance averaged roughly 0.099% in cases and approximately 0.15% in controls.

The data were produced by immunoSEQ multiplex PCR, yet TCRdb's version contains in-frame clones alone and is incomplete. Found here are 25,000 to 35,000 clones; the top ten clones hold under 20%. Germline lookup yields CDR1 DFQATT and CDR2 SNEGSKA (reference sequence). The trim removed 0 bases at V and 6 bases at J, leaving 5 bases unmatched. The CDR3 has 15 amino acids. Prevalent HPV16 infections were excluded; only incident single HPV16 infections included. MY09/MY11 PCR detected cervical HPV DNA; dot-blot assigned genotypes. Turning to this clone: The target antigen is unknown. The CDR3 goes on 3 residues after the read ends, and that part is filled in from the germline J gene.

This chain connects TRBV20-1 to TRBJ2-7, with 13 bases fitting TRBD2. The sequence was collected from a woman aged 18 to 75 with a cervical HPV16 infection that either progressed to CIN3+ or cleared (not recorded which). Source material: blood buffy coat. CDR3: CSARDGLAGVGEQYF. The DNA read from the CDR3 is TGCAGTGCTAGAGATGGACTAGCGGGAGTGGGCGAG.